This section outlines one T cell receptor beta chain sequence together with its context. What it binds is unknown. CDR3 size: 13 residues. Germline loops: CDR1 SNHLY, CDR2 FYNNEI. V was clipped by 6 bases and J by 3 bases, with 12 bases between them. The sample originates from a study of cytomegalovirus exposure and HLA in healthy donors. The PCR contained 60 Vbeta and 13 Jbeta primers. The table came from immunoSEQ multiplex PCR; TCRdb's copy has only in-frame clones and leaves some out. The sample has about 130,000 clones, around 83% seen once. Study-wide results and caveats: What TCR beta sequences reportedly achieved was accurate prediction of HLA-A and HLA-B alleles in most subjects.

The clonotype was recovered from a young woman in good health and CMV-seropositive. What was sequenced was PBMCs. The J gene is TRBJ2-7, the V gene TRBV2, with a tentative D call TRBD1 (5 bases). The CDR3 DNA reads TGTGCCAGCAGATCGGACACTATCTACGAGCAGTACTTC. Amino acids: CASRSDTIYEQYF.